Sequencing of this T cell receptor (beta chain) was carried out in a study of T cells after yellow fever vaccination. The CDR3 loop spans 13 amino acids. Germline CDR1 and CDR2: WSHSY and SAAADI. V was pared by 6 bases and J by 6 bases, with 2 bases of the junction left unmatched. This clonotype was counted a few times. TCRdb used MiXCR to reprocess the 5' RACE reads, holding one entry per CDR3 protein. The table includes 600,000 to 750,000 distinct CDR3 sequences, roughly an eighth detected once. Source: PBMCs, taken on the day of the yellow fever booster vaccination. This chain uses TRBV10-2 with TRBJ2-3; TRBD2 agrees at 11 bases. The clonotype was recovered from a young man who received the YFV17D yellow fever vaccine. CDR3 nucleotides: TGCGCCAGCAGGCCTAGCGGGGGGGATACGCAGTATTTT. It is translated as CASRPSGGDTQYF.